A single sample is the source of the 28 T cell receptor beta chains below, sequenced in a study of prognosis after radiotherapy for stage I lung cancer. Genomic DNA was the source, and TCR beta CDR3 was amplified from it by two-round multiplex PCR. Initially, in first-round PCR, primers specific to each TRBV and TRBJ gene were used. TCRdb used MiXCR to reprocess the multiplex PCR reads, holding one entry per CDR3 protein. The table lists some 38,000 distinct CDR3 sequences, roughly 24% of them singletons. Sequencing was performed on PBMCs, taken before or after stereotactic body radiation therapy (not recorded which). These receptors were taken from a donor over 45 with non-small cell lung cancer.

There are many counts of this clonotype. The rearrangement links TRBV5-1 to TRBJ2-5; no clear D gene. The CDR3 is 12 residues long. V shed 3 bases and J shed 1 base, with 4 bases lying between them. Per germline, CDR1 SGHRS and CDR2 YFSETQ. The CDR3 DNA sequence: TGCGCCAGCAGCTCTTTCCAAGAGACCCAGTACTTC. Its protein is CASSSFQETQYF.

With regard to this clonotype: A much bigger clone sits one base away, suggesting this may be a read error. No conserved phenylalanine or tryptophan is present at the end of the CDR3, so a read error is the likely explanation. The chain joins TRBV6-2 or TRBV6-3 to TRBJ1-1; D gene ambiguous. Germline CDR1 MNHEY, CDR2 SVGEGT. This CDR3 region has 15 residues. V was cut by 5 bases and J by 0 bases, with 13 bases left in between. In DNA, the CDR3 is TGTGCCAGCAGTGAATCGGGCGCGGTGAACACTGAAGCTTTCCTT. Its protein is CASSESGAVNTEAFL.

As concerns this clonotype: A far bigger clonotype differs at one base, so this is likely a read error. The chain's CDR3 is CASTGAHYRYTF. The CDR3 nucleotides read TGTGCCAGTACAGGGGCCCATTATCGCTACACCTTC. This chain uses TRBV6-4 with TRBJ1-2, with TRBD1 identical over 7 bases. This CDR3 has 12 amino acids. CDR1 is MRHNA, CDR2 SNTAGT, per germline. The V segment lost 9 bases and the J segment 9 bases; nucleotides outside the gene matches: 10.

This clonotype has a count of ten or more. The chain employs TRBV18 and TRBJ1-6; 10 bases line up with TRBD1. CDR3 length equals 15 residues. With 3 bases clipped from V and 9 bases from J, the junction kept 5 bases outside the gene matches. CDR1 is KGHSH, CDR2 LQKENI, per germline. Here the CDR3 DNA reads TGTGCCAGCTCACCTGGACAGGGGGGACGTTCACCCCTCCACTTT. Its translation: CASSPGQGGRSPLHF. Filled out from reference TRBV18 and TRBJ1-6, the complete variable domain reads NAGVMQNPRHLVRRRGQEARLRCSPMKGHSHVYWYRQLPEEGLKFMVYLQKENIIDESGMPKERFSAEFPKEGPSILRIQQVVRGDSAAYFCASSPGQGGRSPLHFGNGTRLTVT.

This clonotype was detected ten times or more. The chain employs TRBV15 and TRBJ1-4, with D possibly TRBD1 on 5 matching bases. The germline CDR1 and CDR2 sequences are LNHNV and YYDKDF (reference sequence). The CDR3 contains 15 residues. Trimming removed 8 bases at V and 1 base at J, with 14 bases between. This CDR3 is CATGGGTQTNEKLFF. CDR3 coding DNA: TGTGCCACCGGCGGAGGGACTCAAACTAATGAAAAACTGTTTTTT.

This clonotype was detected ten times or more. The chain combines TRBV5-1 with TRBJ2-5, with D perhaps given as TRBD1 or TRBD2 (5 bases each). Trimming took 2 bases from V and 2 from J, leaving 13 bases between them. The length of the CDR3 is 15 residues. Germline V gene lookup returns CDR1 SGHRS and CDR2 YFSETQ. In DNA, the CDR3 is TGCGCCAGCAGCTTACTAGGGACGGAACAAGAGACCCAGTACTTC. As protein: CASSLLGTEQETQYF.

About this clonotype: A much larger clone differs by one base, so this may be a read error. J is TRBJ1-1 and V is TRBV5-6, with TRBD1 as a possible D gene (5 bases). Germline V gene lookup returns CDR1 SGHDT and CDR2 YYEEEE. The CDR3 runs to 13 residues. CDR3 loop: CSSSFGQNTEAFF. In nucleotides, the CDR3 is TGTTCCAGCAGCTTCGGACAGAACACTGAAGCTTTCTTT.

This clonotype was recorded at least ten times. V is TRBV28 and J is TRBJ2-1; D is unresolved. The CDR3 spans 13 residues. The germline V and J ends were trimmed by 3 bases and 5 bases, with 8 bases remaining between them. In germline, CDR1 is MDHEN, CDR2 SYDVKM. The DNA for the CDR3 is TGTGCCAGCAGTTTTAACATGAACAATGAGCAGTTCTTC. Translation gives CASSFNMNNEQFF.

This chain joins TRBV20-1 and TRBJ2-5, with D unresolved. The CDR3 covers 17 residues. The V and J ends lost 7 bases and 2 bases respectively, with 26 bases between them. Germline V gene sequence: CDR1 DFQATT, CDR2 SNEGSKA (reference sequence). CDR3 residues: CSGSPNLGKKLQETQYF. The DNA of the CDR3 is TGCAGTGGAAGCCCCAACCTCGGAAAGAAGTTACAAGAGACCCAGTACTTC.

In regard to this clonotype: This sequence may be a read error, since a much larger clone differs from it by one base. The rearrangement uses TRBV6-1 and TRBJ2-5; D is ambiguous. V gave up 4 bases and J gave up 1 base, with 10 bases separating them. This CDR3 region has 14 residues. Germline-derived CDR1 and CDR2 are MNHNS and SASEGT. CDR3 loop: CASSASRLQETQYF. In DNA, the CDR3 is TGTGCCAGCAGTGCAAGCAGACTCCAAGAGACCCAGTACTTC.

This clonotype was counted ten times or more. The chain carries TRBV18 and TRBJ2-7, with no clear D. Trimming removed 1 base at V and 4 bases at J, with 8 bases between. Germline lookup yields CDR1 KGHSH and CDR2 LQKENI. This CDR3 region has 13 residues. The CDR3 spells CASSPRLSYEQYF. The CDR3, as DNA: TGTGCCAGCTCACCACGTCTGAGTTACGAGCAGTACTTC.

A remark on this clonotype: A much larger clone differs from this one at a single base, so this may be a read error. The rearrangement joins TRBV3-1 to TRBJ1-1, with D uncertain. Per germline, CDR1 LGHDT and CDR2 YNNKEL (reference sequence). The CDR3 length is 14 residues. CDR3 protein: CVSSQGWATPEAFF. The CDR3 DNA is TGTGTCAGCAGCCAAGGATGGGCTACCCCTGAAGCTTTCTTT.

The CDR3, as DNA: TGTGCCAGCAGCCCCCGGACAGAGCGTATCTACAATGAGCAGTTCTTC. This sequence encodes CASSPRTERIYNEQFF. The V gene is TRBV7-9, the J gene TRBJ2-1, with D tentatively TRBD1 (6 bases). V lost 5 bases, J lost 3 bases, and 17 bases lay in between. Germline loops: CDR1 SEHNR, CDR2 FQNEAQ (reference sequence). CDR3 size: 16 residues.

Many counts were recorded for this clonotype. The gene calls are TRBV24-1 and TRBJ2-1, with a tentative D call TRBD1 (7 bases). The CDR3 has 16 residues. Germline V gene lookup returns CDR1 KGHDR and CDR2 SFDVKD. V gave up 0 bases and J gave up 4 bases, with 12 bases separating them. CDR3 bases: TGTGCCACCAGTGATTTGCAGGCAGGGGGGTACAATGAGCAGTTCTTC. Translated: CATSDLQAGGYNEQFF.

V usage is TRBV2 and J usage is TRBJ2-5; 10 bases are shared with TRBD2. The germline gives CDR1 SNHLY, CDR2 FYNNEI. The CDR3 totals 14 residues. Losses at the gene ends were 7 bases for V and 5 bases for J; bases not matched to a gene: 7. The CDR3 sequence is CASISGGAGETQYF. The CDR3 region has the DNA TGTGCCAGCATCAGCGGGGGGGCTGGGGAGACCCAGTACTTC.

This clonotype was observed many times. This rearrangement joins TRBV2 to TRBJ1-1; D uncertain. Germline values: CDR1 SNHLY, CDR2 FYNNEI. The CDR3 length is 14 residues. V was shortened by 4 bases and J by 0 bases, with 9 bases between the two germline ends. The DNA for the CDR3 is TGTGCCAGCAGTGTACAGAAGATGAACACTGAAGCTTTCTTT. Protein: CASSVQKMNTEAFF.

This clonotype was counted at least ten times. The rearrangement links TRBV9 to TRBJ2-1; 8 bases are a match to TRBD2. The V gene end was trimmed by 3 bases and the J gene end by 0 bases; junction bases not matched to a gene: 5. The CDR3 length is 16 residues. In germline, CDR1 is SGDLS, CDR2 YYNGEE. In DNA form, the CDR3 reads TGTGCCAGCAGCGGCACCGGGGGGGGCTCCTACAATGAGCAGTTCTTC. It is translated as CASSGTGGGSYNEQFF.

This clonotype was recorded at least ten times. V usage is TRBV18 and J usage is TRBJ1-4; 9 nucleotides line up with TRBD1. Trimming took 6 bases from V and 8 from J; bases not matched to a gene: 7. This CDR3 is 14 amino acids long. Germline CDR1 and CDR2: KGHSH and LQKENI. CDR3 bases: TGTGCCAGCTCGCAAAGACAGGGGGAAGAAAAACTGTTTTTT. Its protein product is CASSQRQGEEKLFF. Supplemented by reference TRBV18 and TRBJ1-4, the full variable domain reads NAGVMQNPRHLVRRRGQEARLRCSPMKGHSHVYWYRQLPEEGLKFMVYLQKENIIDESGMPKERFSAEFPKEGPSILRIQQVVRGDSAAYFCASSQRQGEEKLFFGSGTQLSVL.

The chain is built from TRBV5-6 and TRBJ2-5, with TRBD1 matching over 10 bases. V was pared by 2 bases and J by 0 bases, with 4 bases of the junction left unmatched. Germline V lookup: CDR1 SGHDT, CDR2 YYEEEE. This CDR3 is 16 amino acids long. The chain's CDR3 is CASSFLTGGNQETQYF. The CDR3 DNA sequence: TGTGCCAGCAGCTTTCTGACAGGGGGCAACCAAGAGACCCAGTACTTC.

This clonotype was seen ten or more times. The V gene is TRBV15, the J gene TRBJ2-2; 9 bases fit TRBD1. The CDR3 consists of 13 residues. V gave up 8 bases and J gave up 5 bases; unmatched junction bases: 3. Germline CDR1 reads LNHNV; CDR2 reads YYDKDF (reference sequence). The CDR3 reads CATHGTGTGELFF. CDR3 coding DNA: TGTGCCACCCACGGGACAGGGACCGGGGAGCTGTTTTTT. Full variable domain (outside the CDR3, taken from reference TRBV15 and TRBJ2-2): DAMVIQNPRYQVTQFGKPVTLSCSQTLNHNVMYWYQQKSSQAPKLLFHYYDKDFNNEADTPDNFQSRRPNTSFCFLDIRSPGLGDTAMYLCATHGTGTGELFFGEGSRLTVL.

This clonotype has ten or more counts. This rearrangement joins TRBV11-2 to TRBJ1-2, with unresolved D. The CDR3 extends over 13 amino acids. The germline gives CDR1 SGHAT, CDR2 FQNNGV. Trimming removed 3 bases at V and 0 bases at J, with 5 bases between. The chain's CDR3 is CASSLITNYGYTF. The CDR3 DNA is TGTGCCAGCAGCTTGATTACTAACTATGGCTACACCTTC.

This clonotype occurred many times. The chain couples TRBV27 to TRBJ2-7; 10 bases are a match to TRBD1. With 7 bases clipped from V and 5 bases from J, the junction kept 17 bases outside the gene matches. Germline V gene data show CDR1 as MNHEY and CDR2 as SMNVEV (reference sequence). CDR3 size: 17 residues. CDR3 nucleotide sequence: TGTGCCAGCATCCCATATGCCGGGACAGGGGACGTCGACGAGCAGTACTTC. Translated, it gives CASIPYAGTGDVDEQYF.

This clonotype came up many times. The gene calls are TRBV30 and TRBJ1-1; the match to TRBD1 covers 9 bases. Trimming removed 4 bases from V and 1 base from J; junction bases left unmatched: 4. The CDR3 is made up of 14 amino acids. Germline-derived CDR1 and CDR2 are GTSNPN and SVGIG (reference sequence). This CDR3 is CAWTPGQGNTEAFF. CDR3 bases: TGTGCCTGGACCCCGGGACAGGGGAACACTGAAGCTTTCTTT. The full variable domain, with the rest looked up from reference TRBV30 and TRBJ1-1, is SQTIHQWPATLVQPVGSPLSLECTVEGTSNPNLYWYRQAAGRGLQLLFYSVGIGQISSEVPQNLSASRPQDRQFILSSKKLLLSDSGFYLCAWTPGQGNTEAFFGQGTRLTVV.

This clonotype appeared many times. The chain uses TRBV24-1 and TRBJ2-2; 7 bases fit TRBD2. This CDR3 region has 18 residues. CDR1 is KGHDR and CDR2 is SFDVKD in the germline V gene. Unmatched junction bases numbered 13, after V lost 3 bases and J lost 4 bases. The CDR3 is CATSDTRMSGIGTGELFF. The DNA for the CDR3 is TGTGCCACCAGTGATACCCGGATGAGCGGGATAGGCACCGGGGAGCTGTTTTTT.

The sample holds many counts of this clonotype. J is TRBJ2-7 and V is TRBV29-1, with D perhaps being TRBD1 or TRBD2 (5 bases each). The V gene lost 2 bases and the J gene lost 2 bases, with 13 bases spanning the gap. The CDR3 covers 14 residues. Germline lookup yields CDR1 SQVTM and CDR2 ANQGSEA. DNA of the CDR3: TGCAGCGTTGAAACGGTCAGGGACCCCTACGAGCAGTACTTC. Encoded protein: CSVETVRDPYEQYF.

Regarding this clonotype: Given a much more abundant clone one base away, this may be a read error. The chain joins TRBV7-9 to TRBJ1-1; TRBD1 matches 8 bases. In germline, CDR1 is SEHNR, CDR2 FQNEAQ (reference sequence). Trimming at V came to 5 bases and at J to 12 bases, leaving 8 bases not matched to a gene. The CDR3 totals 12 residues. This CDR3 reads CASSVNRGESFF. The CDR3 DNA sequence: TGTGCCAGCAGCGTTAACAGGGGGGAATCTTTCTTT.

This clonotype was recorded at least ten times. The chain recombines TRBV7-6 with TRBJ2-1; D is uncertain. From germline, CDR1 is SGHVS and CDR2 FNYEAQ. The CDR3 contains 16 residues. The V end was cut by 2 bases, the J end by 15 bases, with 26 bases between. The CDR3, as DNA: TGTGCCAGCAGCTTACGGGCCATTAGGCCAGATCAAAGGCCGTTCTTC. Translating gives CASSLRAIRPDQRPFF.

The chain carries TRBV5-4 and TRBJ2-5; 9 bases are shared with TRBD2. After removal of 4 bases from V and 4 bases from J, the junction contained 14 bases not matched to a gene. CDR3 length: 17 amino acids. Looked up from germline, CDR1 is SGHNT and CDR2 is YYREEE (reference sequence). Written as DNA, the CDR3 is TGTGCCAGCAGCCCAGTAGGGAGAGCGGGAGGTGGAGAGACCCAGTACTTC. This codes for CASSPVGRAGGGETQYF. Together with reference TRBV5-4 and TRBJ2-5, the CDR3 gives the full variable domain: ETGVTQSPTHLIKTRGQQVTLRCSSQSGHNTVSWYQQALGQGPQFIFQYYREEENGRGNFPPRFSGLQFPNYSSELNVNALELDDSALYLCASSPVGRAGGGETQYFGPGTRLLVL.